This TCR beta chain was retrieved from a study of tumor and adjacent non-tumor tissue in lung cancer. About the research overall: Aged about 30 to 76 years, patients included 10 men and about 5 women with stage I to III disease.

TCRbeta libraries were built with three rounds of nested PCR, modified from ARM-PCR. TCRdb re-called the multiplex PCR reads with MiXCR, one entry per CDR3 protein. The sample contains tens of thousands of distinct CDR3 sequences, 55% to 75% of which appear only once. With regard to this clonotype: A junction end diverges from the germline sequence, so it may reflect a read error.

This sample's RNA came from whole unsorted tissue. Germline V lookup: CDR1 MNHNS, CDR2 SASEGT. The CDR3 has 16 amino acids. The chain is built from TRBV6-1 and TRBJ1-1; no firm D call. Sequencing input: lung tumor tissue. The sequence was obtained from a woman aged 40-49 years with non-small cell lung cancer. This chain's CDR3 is CASNPQRATVNTEAYF. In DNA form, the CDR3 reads TGTGCCAGCAATCCCCAGCGGGCTACGGTGAACACTGAAGCTTACTTT.